These 28 T cell receptor beta chains were sequenced from one sample in a study of control samples from healthy donors and cancer patients. TCRdb keeps only in-frame clones here, not all; method: immunoSEQ multiplex PCR. This sample has roughly 100,000 clones; about 92% occur once, and the top ten carry 2% to 3%. Material: blood. These receptors all come from a woman between 18 and 30 years old in good health.

This sequence joins TRBV19 and TRBJ2-2; 16 bases fit TRBD2. From germline, CDR1 is LNHDA and CDR2 SQIVND (reference sequence). CDR3 length equals 19 residues. The trim removed 4 bases at V and 2 bases at J, leaving 7 bases unmatched. CDR3 DNA: TGTGCCAGTAGTAAACTCGGGACTAGCGGGGGGGCTAACACCGGGGAGCTGTTTTTT. Translating it yields CASSKLGTSGGANTGELFF.

The V and J genes are TRBV21-1 and TRBJ1-2. TRBV21-1 is a recognized pseudogene. The CDR3 runs to 17 residues. CDR3 sequence reads: CASSKGAGMTFNYGYTF. The CDR3 bases are TGTGCCAGCAGCAAAGGGGCGGGAATGACGTTCAACTATGGCTACACCTTC.

The gene calls are TRBV19 and TRBJ1-3; D gene uncertain. The CDR3 contains 16 residues. Trimming removed 3 bases at V and 1 base at J, with 13 bases between. Germline V lookup: CDR1 LNHDA, CDR2 SQIVND (reference sequence). CDR3 DNA sequence: TGTGCCAGTAGTATTAAAGGACCCTGGTCTGGAAACACCATATATTTT. It encodes CASSIKGPWSGNTIYF.

V and J are TRBV24-1 and TRBJ2-3, with 8 bases identical to TRBD2. The CDR3 is made up of 15 amino acids. J lost 5 bases, V lost 4 bases, and 7 bases had no gene match. Germline assignment: CDR1 KGHDR and CDR2 SFDVKD. The CDR3 spells CATSEAGGRGDTQYF. CDR3 bases: TGTGCCACCAGTGAGGCGGGGGGCAGAGGAGATACGCAGTATTTT.

The J gene is TRBJ1-1, the V gene TRBV4-1; 7 bases align to TRBD1. J gave up 0 bases and V 3 bases, and 4 bases lay outside the gene matches. Per the germline V gene, CDR1 is MGHRA and CDR2 is YSYEKL. The CDR3 has 15 residues. The CDR3 nucleotides read TGCGCCAGCAGCCACCGGGACAGCTTGAACACTGAAGCTTTCTTT. This codes for CASSHRDSLNTEAFF.

The chain employs TRBV5-1 and TRBJ1-1; D unresolved. This CDR3 is built from 15 residues. The germline V and J ends were trimmed by 0 bases and 1 base, with 10 bases remaining between them. Looked up from germline, CDR1 is SGHRS and CDR2 is YFSETQ. The CDR3 loop is CASSLAGGSNTEAFF. The CDR3 DNA reads TGCGCCAGCAGCTTGGCCGGTGGTTCGAACACTGAAGCTTTCTTT. Together with reference TRBV5-1 and TRBJ1-1, the CDR3 gives the full variable domain: KAGVTQTPRYLIKTRGQQVTLSCSPISGHRSVSWYQQTPGQGLQFLFEYFSETQRNKGNFPGRFSGRQFSNSRSEMNVSTLELGDSALYLCASSLAGGSNTEAFFGQGTRLTVV.

The CDR3 DNA is TGTGCCAGCAGCTTAGATGGGGGCGGCTACGAGCAGTACTTC. It codes for CASSLDGGGYEQYF. The rearrangement links TRBV7-2 to TRBJ2-7, with D possibly TRBD1 on 6 matching bases. V lost 1 base and J lost 3, with 10 bases in between. The CDR3 extends over 14 amino acids. Germline lookup yields CDR1 SGHTA and CDR2 FQGNSA. The variable domain in full, with the rest retrieved from reference TRBV7-2 and TRBJ2-7, is GAGVSQSPSNKVTEKGKDVELRCDPISGHTALYWYRQSLGQGLEFLIYFQGNSAPDKSGLPSDRFSAERTGGSVSTLTIQRTQQEDSAVYLCASSLDGGGYEQYFGPGTRLTVT.

The chain is built from TRBV10-1 and TRBJ2-7; tentatively, D is TRBD1 (5 bases). CDR3 length equals 14 residues. V dropped 3 bases and J dropped 7 bases, with 16 bases sitting between them. CDR1 is WNHNN, CDR2 SYGVQD, per germline (reference sequence). The CDR3 spells CASSEVPTGREQYF. The CDR3 DNA is TGCGCCAGCAGTGAAGTCCCCACAGGCCGTGAGCAGTACTTC.

This chain joins TRBV19 and TRBJ1-1; D gene uncertain. Trimming removed 7 bases at V and 5 bases at J, with 20 bases between. Germline V gene lookup returns CDR1 LNHDA and CDR2 SQIVND (reference sequence). CDR3 length: 15 residues. CDR3 loop: CASTKGGRDGTEAFF. For the CDR3, the DNA is TGTGCCAGTACAAAAGGCGGCCGCGATGGGACTGAAGCTTTCTTT. Looking up the rest from reference TRBV19 and TRBJ1-1 gives the full variable domain: DGGITQSPKYLFRKEGQNVTLSCEQNLNHDAMYWYRQDPGQGLRLIYYSQIVNDFQKGDIAEGYSVSREKKESFPLTVTSAQKNPTAFYLCASTKGGRDGTEAFFGQGTRLTVV.

J is TRBJ1-1 and V is TRBV6-5; D is undetermined. Trimming left V 9 bases short and J 1 base short, with 15 bases between. Germline V gene data show CDR1 as MNHEY and CDR2 as SVGAGI. The CDR3 runs to 14 residues. CDR3 DNA: TGTGCCAGTATTCCCTATACGGGGAACACTGAAGCTTTCTTT. Residues: CASIPYTGNTEAFF.

The chain employs TRBV5-4 and TRBJ2-2, with D hard to call. The germline V gene encodes CDR1 SGHNT and CDR2 YYREEE (reference sequence). The CDR3 has 12 residues. The V gene lost 3 bases and the J gene lost 5 bases, with 5 bases spanning the gap. Here the CDR3 DNA reads TGTGCCAGCAGCTCCAAGACCGGGGAGCTGTTTTTT. This translates into CASSSKTGELFF. The complete variable domain, with remaining parts taken from reference TRBV5-4 and TRBJ2-2, reads ETGVTQSPTHLIKTRGQQVTLRCSSQSGHNTVSWYQQALGQGPQFIFQYYREEENGRGNFPPRFSGLQFPNYSSELNVNALELDDSALYLCASSSKTGELFFGEGSRLTVL.

This clone was recorded only once. The CDR3 end shows no conserved phenylalanine or tryptophan, and so a read error is likely. The DNA is left out, because the CDR3 cannot be placed on it with certainty; the CDR3 is given as TCRdb lists it. The chain has TRBV21-1 and TRBJ2-7; TRBD1, the table's D call, was not compared with the DNA. TRBV21-1 is a pseudogene. The CDR3 is 13 residues long, counting both termini. This CDR3 is CASSKDPDRQGSP.

The J gene is TRBJ1-5, the V gene TRBV19; the match to TRBD1 covers 7 bases. Trimming removed 4 bases from V and 5 bases from J; junction bases left unmatched: 11. This CDR3 comprises 16 residues. Germline V gene lookup returns CDR1 LNHDA and CDR2 SQIVND (reference sequence). This CDR3 reads CASSSSTGRGYQPQHF. The CDR3 nucleotides are TGTGCCAGTAGTAGTTCGACAGGGAGAGGTTATCAGCCCCAGCATTTT.

V and J are TRBV5-1 and TRBJ1-2; 10 bases map to TRBD1. The ends lost 4 bases at V and 2 bases at J; junction bases unmatched: 5. CDR1 and CDR2 from the germline V gene are SGHRS and YFSETQ. The CDR3 sequence is 15 residues long. The CDR3 sequence: CASSIGTGENYGYTF. CDR3 coding DNA: TGCGCCAGCAGCATCGGGACAGGGGAGAACTATGGCTACACCTTC.

The V gene is TRBV4-2, the J gene TRBJ2-3, with TRBD2 identical over 9 bases. V shed 0 bases and J 1 base; nucleotides not matched to a gene: 11. The CDR3 has 19 amino acids. Germline values: CDR1 LGHNA, CDR2 YNFKEQ. CDR3 nucleotides: TGTGCCAGCAGCCAAGACGGCTCGCGGGGGGGCGACGGCACAGATACGCAGTATTTT. Its protein product is CASSQDGSRGGDGTDTQYF.

This chain joins TRBV19 and TRBJ1-5; 10 bases are a match to TRBD1. J gave up 11 bases and V 1 base, and 14 bases lay outside the gene matches. This CDR3 is 17 amino acids long. In germline, CDR1 is LNHDA, CDR2 SQIVND (reference sequence). CDR3: CASSIGAGTGVPWAQHF. The CDR3 region has the DNA TGTGCCAGTAGTATAGGGGCCGGGACAGGGGTCCCCTGGGCCCAGCATTTT. The full variable domain, its missing parts supplied by reference TRBV19 and TRBJ1-5, is DGGITQSPKYLFRKEGQNVTLSCEQNLNHDAMYWYRQDPGQGLRLIYYSQIVNDFQKGDIAEGYSVSREKKESFPLTVTSAQKNPTAFYLCASSIGAGTGVPWAQHFGDGTRLSIL.

This clone turned up a few times. The rearrangement links TRBV28 to TRBJ1-5; D is possibly TRBD1 (5 bases). The CDR3 runs to 13 residues. V lost 6 bases and J lost 0, with 6 bases in between. In germline, CDR1 is MDHEN, CDR2 SYDVKM. CDR3 DNA: TGTGCCAGCAGGGGGGTTAGCAATCAGCCCCAGCATTTT. Its translation: CASRGVSNQPQHF.

Details on this clone: Other DNA sequences from this sample encode an identical CDR3 as well. The J gene is TRBJ2-2, the V gene TRBV19; possible D gene TRBD2, 6 bases. The germline CDR1 and CDR2 sequences are LNHDA and SQIVND (reference sequence). The CDR3 consists of 15 residues. Trimming pared 3 bases from V and 0 bases from J, leaving 8 bases between. The CDR3 DNA reads TGTGCCAGTAGTATGGGACTTACGAACACCGGGGAGCTGTTTTTT. Encoded protein: CASSMGLTNTGELFF.

This clone was picked up a small number of times. The chain is built from TRBV21-1 and TRBJ1-5. TRBV21-1 is assigned pseudogene status. CDR3 length equals 15 residues. DNA for the CDR3: TGTGCCAGCAGCAATCATGGGGGACTTTATCAGCCCCAGCATTTT. It codes for CASSNHGGLYQPQHF.

This chain uses TRBV19 with TRBJ2-1; 10 nucleotides align to TRBD2. Germline-derived CDR1 and CDR2 are LNHDA and SQIVND (reference sequence). Trimming took 9 bases from V and 0 from J; bases not matched to a gene: 14. The CDR3 spans 18 residues. CDR3 protein: CASHAGLARVSSYNEQFF. The CDR3 DNA reads TGTGCCAGCCACGCGGGACTAGCGCGGGTTAGCTCCTACAATGAGCAGTTCTTC.

The CDR3 nucleotides are TGCAGCGTCCGATTTGTCAGCTCTGGAAACACCATATATTTT. This gives the protein CSVRFVSSGNTIYF. The chain joins TRBV29-1 to TRBJ1-3; D gene uncertain. Germline CDR1 is SQVTM and CDR2 is ANQGSEA. The CDR3 loop spans 14 amino acids. V was pared by 6 bases and J by 0 bases, with 12 bases between.

The V call is TRBV30, the J call TRBJ2-2; D uncertain. The CDR3 covers 13 residues. Germline CDR1 GTSNPN, CDR2 SVGIG (reference sequence). V was pared by 3 bases and J by 3 bases, with 8 bases between. The CDR3 DNA reads TGTGCCTGGAGGCTGGGCGACACCGGGGAGCTGTTTTTT. Amino acid sequence: CAWRLGDTGELFF.

In its sample, this clone was seen once. The J gene is TRBJ1-1, the V gene TRBV5-1, with TRBD1 matching 8 bases. CDR1 is SGHRS and CDR2 is YFSETQ in the germline V gene. The V segment lost 1 base and the J segment 4 bases; nucleotides outside the gene matches: 9. The CDR3 is 16 residues long. The CDR3 reads CASSLTTGGSSTEAFF. The CDR3 coding sequence is TGCGCCAGCAGCTTGACCACAGGGGGTAGTTCCACTGAAGCTTTCTTT.

The CDR3 is CAISDGLRNSPLHF. The CDR3 DNA follows: TGTGCCATCAGTGACGGCCTTCGCAATTCACCCCTCCACTTT. The chain has TRBV10-3 and TRBJ1-6; D is unclear. The V gene lost 3 bases and the J gene lost 7 bases, with 10 bases spanning the gap. Germline lookup yields CDR1 ENHRY and CDR2 SYGVKD. The CDR3 has 14 residues.

The J gene is TRBJ2-7, the V gene TRBV14, with no clear D. Germline assignment: CDR1 SGHDN and CDR2 FVKESK. This CDR3 spans 17 amino acids. The V end lost 0 bases, the J end lost 3 bases, and 18 bases lay between the germline ends. The CDR3 reads CASSQDPADVRLYEQYF. CDR3 nucleotides: TGTGCCAGCAGCCAAGATCCGGCTGATGTGAGACTCTACGAGCAGTACTTC.

The chain combines TRBV3-1 (or the pseudogene TRBV3-2) with TRBJ1-5; D is perhaps TRBD1 (5 bases). The CDR3 is 15 amino acids. CDR1 is LGHDT and CDR2 is YNNKEL in the germline V gene (reference sequence). The ends were cut back, 0 bases at V and 4 bases at J, with 10 bases in the middle. This CDR3 reads CASSQDNRKNQPQHF. CDR3 sequence (DNA): TGTGCCAGCAGCCAAGACAACAGGAAAAATCAGCCCCAGCATTTT.

In nucleotides, the CDR3 is TGCGCCAGCAGCTTGGCTGGCCTCTACAATGAGCAGTTCTTC. This translates into CASSLAGLYNEQFF. The chain is built from TRBV5-1 and TRBJ2-1; no clear D. This CDR3 has 14 residues. Per the germline V gene, CDR1 is SGHRS and CDR2 is YFSETQ. Between the trimmed V and J ends, which lost 0 bases and 3 bases, there was a span of 7 bases.

V and J are TRBV4-3 and TRBJ1-1, with 7 positions matching TRBD1. The germline V gene encodes CDR1 LGHNA and CDR2 YSLEER. After removal of 1 base from V and 4 bases from J, the junction contained 6 bases not matched to a gene. This CDR3 has 15 residues. Here the CDR3 DNA reads TGCGCCAGCAGCCAAGTCCTACAGGGGACCACTGAAGCTTTCTTT. Its protein is CASSQVLQGTTEAFF.